This entry concerns a single T cell receptor (beta chain). The data belong to a study of blood T cell repertoires in COVID-19. Only in-frame clones appear in the TCRdb table, and some are missing; sequencing was by immunoSEQ multiplex PCR. This table holds 150,000 to 200,000 clones, over 85% found once. CDR1 and CDR2 from the germline V gene are SGHNT and YENEEA. The CDR3 runs 16 residues. The ends lost 5 bases at V and 1 base at J; junction bases unmatched: 9. Seattle's enrolled individuals joined amid active infection and were then monitored longitudinally. Sequenced sample: peripheral blood. The V gene is TRBV11-3, the J gene TRBJ2-5; 8 bases align to TRBD2. The clonotype originates from a woman aged 55-70 years with COVID-19, enrolled during active disease. CDR3 sequence reads: CASSRGTSGPQETQYF. Here the CDR3 DNA reads TGTGCCAGCAGCCGAGGAACTAGCGGCCCCCAAGAGACCCAGTACTTC.